The rows below give T cell receptor beta chains drawn from one sample of a study of regulatory T cells in long-lasting Graves disease. TCRdb re-analysed the multiplex PCR reads in MiXCR, keeping a single row per CDR3 protein. The top ten hold about 11% of the sample, which has 400,000 to 500,000 distinct CDR3 sequences, 16% seen once. Another study also made use of these data, one on T cells in Graves' hyperthyroidism and ophthalmopathy.

The specimen was peripheral blood mononuclear cells (PBMCs), collected at new diagnosis, from a patient treated with antithyroid drugs. The receptors originated from a woman in her thirties with Graves disease. Each CDR3 is given with its conserved first and last residue. The order of the fields is D gene, J gene, V gene, clone size, CDR3 protein, CDR3 DNA. D genes are given only for firm matches. Clone size is given for some rows only: seen once, a few or many times, or a class if the clone is expanded.

D: NA; J: TRBJ2-1; V: TRBV3-1; size: many; CDR3: CASRSSVSYNEQFF; DNA: TGTGCCAGTCGATCTTCTGTGAGCTACAATGAGCAGTTCTTC
D: NA; J: TRBJ1-4; V: TRBV7-9; size: NA; CDR3: CASSPDGPLGEKLFF; DNA: TGTGCCAGCAGCCCGGACGGGCCCCTAGGTGAAAAACTGTTTTTT
D: NA; J: TRBJ1-5; V: TRBV6-2/TRBV6-3; size: many; CDR3: CASGLRPQHF; DNA: TGTGCCAGCGGCTTGCGGCCCCAGCATTTT
D: TRBD1; J: TRBJ2-1; V: TRBV5-1; size: many; CDR3: CASSLAQGTGLGNEQFF; DNA: TGCGCCAGCAGCTTGGCCCAAGGGACAGGCCTGGGCAATGAGCAGTTCTTC
D: NA; J: TRBJ1-2; V: TRBV5-1; size: once; CDR3: CASSLDRYRYTF; DNA: TGCGCCAGCAGCCTCGACAGGTACCGCTACACCTTC
D: NA; J: TRBJ1-1; V: TRBV7-9; size: many; CDR3: CASTATVNTEAFF; DNA: TGTGCCAGCACCGCCACGGTGAACACTGAAGCTTTCTTT
D: NA; J: TRBJ2-1; V: TRBV4-1; size: NA; CDR3: CASSPRLDGNNEQFF; DNA: TGCGCCAGCAGTCCGAGGCTGGACGGAAACAATGAGCAGTTCTTC
D: NA; J: TRBJ2-2; V: TRBV6-1; size: many; CDR3: CATTSQDSNTGELFF; DNA: TGTGCCACCACCTCACAGGACAGCAACACCGGGGAGCTGTTTTTT
D: NA; J: TRBJ1-2; V: TRBV9; size: many; CDR3: CASSDQSRVGGYTF; DNA: TGTGCCAGCAGCGATCAGAGCCGAGTTGGAGGCTACACCTTC
D: NA; J: TRBJ1-2; V: TRBV9; size: few; CDR3: CASSVEGVGYGYTF; DNA: TGTGCCAGCAGCGTAGAGGGGGTCGGCTATGGCTACACCTTC
D: NA; J: TRBJ1-5; V: TRBV30; size: NA; CDR3: CAWRDSYNQPQHF; DNA: TGTGCCTGGAGGGATAGTTACAATCAGCCCCAGCATTTT
D: TRBD2; J: TRBJ2-1; V: TRBV10-3; size: many; CDR3: CAISETSGRRYEQFF; DNA: TGTGCCATCAGTGAGACTAGCGGGAGAAGATATGAGCAGTTCTTC
D: NA; J: TRBJ1-5; V: TRBV12-3/TRBV12-4; size: many; CDR3: CASSSRRNSQPQHF; DNA: TGTGCCAGCAGTTCACGCAGGAACTCTCAGCCCCAGCATTTT
D: NA; J: TRBJ2-5; V: TRBV2; size: many; CDR3: CASSEAGPQETQYF; DNA: TGTGCCAGCAGTGAAGCTGGCCCCCAAGAGACCCAGTACTTC
D: TRBD2; J: TRBJ2-4; V: TRBV12-3/TRBV12-4; size: NA; CDR3: CASRTSGLAKNIQYF; DNA: TGTGCCAGCAGGACTAGCGGACTAGCCAAAAACATTCAGTACTTC
D: TRBD1; J: TRBJ1-5; V: TRBV18; size: many; CDR3: CASSPGTANSNQPQHF; DNA: TGTGCCAGCTCACCAGGGACAGCAAATAGCAATCAGCCCCAGCATTTT
D: NA; J: TRBJ2-5; V: TRBV7-6; size: few; CDR3: CASSLGNGMETQYF; DNA: TGTGCCAGCAGCTTAGGGAACGGGATGGAGACCCAGTACTTC
D: TRBD1; J: TRBJ2-1; V: TRBV15; size: NA; CDR3: CATSRPGTAYNEQFF; DNA: TGTGCCACCAGCAGACCCGGGACAGCCTACAATGAGCAGTTCTTC
D: NA; J: TRBJ2-4; V: TRBV7-9; size: many; CDR3: CASSPTPGLGNIQYF; DNA: TGTGCCAGCAGCCCAACTCCGGGACTTGGAAACATTCAGTACTTC
D: NA; J: TRBJ1-2; V: TRBV6-1; size: NA; CDR3: CASVRGTNYGYTF; DNA: TGTGCCAGCGTACGTGGCACCAACTATGGCTACACCTTC
D: NA; J: TRBJ1-1; V: TRBV3-1; size: many; CDR3: CASTPPGDTEAFF; DNA: TGTGCCAGCACCCCTCCCGGCGACACTGAAGCTTTCTTT
D: NA; J: TRBJ2-3; V: TRBV12-3/TRBV12-4; size: many; CDR3: CASSSREGDTQYF; DNA: TGTGCCAGCAGTTCGCGGGAAGGCGATACGCAGTATTTT
D: TRBD2; J: TRBJ2-3; V: TRBV10-1; size: NA; CDR3: CASSDPGLGTDTQYF; DNA: TGCGCCAGCAGTGATCCGGGACTAGGTACAGATACGCAGTATTTT
D: NA; J: TRBJ2-3; V: TRBV4-1; size: once; CDR3: CASSQANRADTQYF; DNA: TGCGCCAGCAGCCAAGCCAACAGGGCAGATACGCAGTATTTT
D: NA; J: TRBJ1-2; V: TRBV28; size: many; CDR3: CASRYHGPLGYTF; DNA: TGTGCCAGCAGATACCATGGGCCGCTTGGCTACACCTTC
D: TRBD2; J: TRBJ2-3; V: TRBV15; size: few; CDR3: CATSSTSGRTLYTDTQYF; DNA: TGTGCCACCAGCAGTACTAGCGGGAGGACCCTTTACACAGATACGCAGTATTTT
D: TRBD1; J: TRBJ2-7; V: TRBV27; size: NA; CDR3: CASSFYPGQGAGEQYF; DNA: TGTGCCAGCAGTTTCTACCCGGGACAGGGGGCAGGCGAGCAGTACTTC
D: NA; J: TRBJ1-4; V: TRBV2; size: few; CDR3: CASSDPATETNEKLFF; DNA: TGTGCCAGCAGCGACCCGGCCACGGAGACGAATGAAAAACTGTTTTTT
D: NA; J: TRBJ1-1; V: TRBV5-1; size: many; CDR3: CASSLKGPNFMNTEAFF; DNA: TGCGCCAGCAGCTTGAAAGGGCCCAACTTCATGAACACTGAAGCTTTCTTT
D: NA; J: TRBJ2-5; V: TRBV6-1; size: many; CDR3: CASSDETQYF; DNA: TGTGCCAGCAGTGATGAGACCCAGTACTTC
D: NA; J: TRBJ2-1; V: TRBV6-2/TRBV6-3; size: many; CDR3: CASSPRLVYVDEQFF; DNA: TGTGCCAGCAGTCCCCGACTAGTTTACGTGGATGAGCAGTTCTTC
D: NA; J: TRBJ1-2; V: TRBV6-5; size: many; CDR3: CASSYKGYGYTF; DNA: TGTGCCAGCAGTTACAAGGGATATGGCTACACCTTC
D: TRBD1; J: TRBJ2-5; V: TRBV12-3/TRBV12-4; size: few; CDR3: CASSSRDSKYQETQYF; DNA: TGTGCCAGCAGTTCCCGGGACAGCAAGTACCAAGAGACCCAGTACTTC
D: TRBD2; J: TRBJ2-1; V: TRBV29-1; size: many; CDR3: CSVERVSGIVVDNEQFF; DNA: TGCAGCGTTGAGAGGGTTAGCGGGATCGTCGTGGACAATGAGCAGTTCTTC
D: NA; J: TRBJ2-5; V: TRBV5-1; size: NA; CDR3: CASSLASWANQETQYF; DNA: TGCGCCAGCAGCTTGGCCAGTTGGGCTAACCAAGAGACCCAGTACTTC
D: NA; J: TRBJ2-3; V: TRBV9; size: NA; CDR3: CASSVGSPDTQYF; DNA: TGTGCCAGCAGCGTGGGTAGTCCAGATACGCAGTATTTT
D: NA; J: TRBJ1-1; V: TRBV30; size: many; CDR3: CAFTGPVETEAFF; DNA: TGTGCCTTTACAGGGCCGGTTGAGACTGAAGCTTTCTTT
D: TRBD2; J: TRBJ2-3; V: TRBV11-2; size: many; CDR3: CASSGGVGYSTDTQYF; DNA: TGTGCCAGCAGCGGGGGGGTGGGCTATAGCACAGATACGCAGTATTTT
D: TRBD1; J: TRBJ1-5; V: TRBV15; size: NA; CDR3: CATNRGSNQPQHF; DNA: TGTGCCACAAACAGGGGTAGCAATCAGCCCCAGCATTTT
D: TRBD2; J: TRBJ2-7; V: TRBV12-3/TRBV12-4; size: many; CDR3: CASRPSGNPSYEQYF; DNA: TGTGCCAGCAGACCTAGCGGAAACCCGTCCTACGAGCAGTACTTC
D: TRBD2; J: TRBJ2-7; V: TRBV5-6; size: many; CDR3: CASSNGAGGYYEQYF; DNA: TGTGCCAGCAGCAACGGAGCGGGAGGTTACTACGAGCAGTACTTC
D: NA; J: TRBJ1-1; V: TRBV3-1; size: many; CDR3: CASSQEPNTEAFF; DNA: TGTGCCAGCAGCCAAGAGCCGAACACTGAAGCTTTCTTT
D: TRBD1; J: TRBJ1-5; V: TRBV28; size: NA; CDR3: CASRTGTGGAGQPQHF; DNA: TGTGCCAGCAGAACCGGGACAGGGGGCGCGGGTCAGCCCCAGCATTTT
D: TRBD1; J: TRBJ2-5; V: TRBV7-9; size: many; CDR3: CASSHRSGGQETQYF; DNA: TGTGCCAGCAGCCATAGGTCAGGGGGACAAGAGACCCAGTACTTC
D: NA; J: TRBJ1-1; V: TRBV27; size: few; CDR3: CATGAGFGMNTEAFF; DNA: TGTGCCACCGGGGCAGGTTTTGGGATGAACACTGAAGCTTTCTTT
D: NA; J: TRBJ1-5; V: TRBV28; size: many; CDR3: CASSGRYSNQPQHF; DNA: TGTGCCAGCAGTGGGCGTTATAGCAATCAGCCCCAGCATTTT
D: NA; J: TRBJ2-7; V: TRBV7-2; size: many; CDR3: CASSVGMTYEQYF; DNA: TGTGCCAGCAGCGTGGGCATGACCTACGAGCAGTACTTC
D: NA; J: TRBJ2-7; V: TRBV4-3; size: many; CDR3: CASSQEVVSSYEQYF; DNA: TGCGCCAGCAGCCAAGAGGTCGTCAGCTCCTACGAGCAGTACTTC
D: NA; J: TRBJ2-5; V: TRBV4-1; size: few; CDR3: CASSQVMGTQYF; DNA: TGCGCCAGCAGCCAAGTGATGGGGACCCAGTACTTC
D: NA; J: TRBJ2-1; V: TRBV19; size: NA; CDR3: CASSRGIYNNNEQFF; DNA: TGTGCCAGTAGTCGGGGGATCTACAACAACAATGAGCAGTTCTTC
D: TRBD2; J: TRBJ2-3; V: TRBV13; size: NA; CDR3: CASSLEREWDTDTRYF; DNA: TGTGCCAGCAGCTTAGAGCGGGAGTGGGACACAGATACGCGGTATTTT
D: TRBD2; J: TRBJ2-3; V: TRBV18; size: many; CDR3: CASSPLTSGSLDTQYF; DNA: TGTGCCAGCTCACCTCTGACTAGCGGGAGCTTAGATACGCAGTATTTT
D: TRBD2; J: TRBJ2-3; V: TRBV20-1; size: many; CDR3: CSADKRLAGGTDTQYF; DNA: TGCAGTGCTGATAAGAGACTAGCGGGAGGGACAGATACGCAGTATTTT